The entry below describes one T cell receptor beta chain. This specimen belongs to a study of T cell changes during pregnancy in multiple sclerosis. The data were produced by immunoSEQ multiplex PCR, yet TCRdb's version contains in-frame clones alone and is incomplete. The table records 35,000 to 50,000 clones, about 85% of them present only once. The ends were cut back, 5 bases at V and 1 base at J, with 23 bases in the middle. The CDR3 spans 18 residues. Germline CDR1 reads SGHVS; CDR2 reads FQNEAQ. The sequence derives from a female donor with multiple sclerosis, enrolled in a pregnancy study. This rearrangement joins TRBV7-8 to TRBJ1-1; D gene uncertain. This sample comprised CD4+ T cells from peripheral blood mononuclear cells, obtained in the second trimester of pregnancy. As DNA, the CDR3 is TGTGCCAGCAGCCCGGACCCCCTCCTTCTCAGCGGGAACACTGAAGCTTTCTTT. Translation gives CASSPDPLLLSGNTEAFF.